This T cell receptor (beta chain) was found in a study of T cell changes during pregnancy in multiple sclerosis. Using immunoSEQ multiplex PCR, the repertoire was profiled, and TCRdb retains in-frame clones only, with some absent. The table lists 55,000 to 70,000 clones, about 93% of them singletons. This CDR3 is 15 amino acids long. V lost 7 bases, J lost 19 bases, and 21 bases stayed unmatched. In germline, CDR1 is MDHEN, CDR2 SYDVKM. This TCR came from a female donor in good health, enrolled as a control in a pregnancy study. The chain has TRBV28 and TRBJ1-6, with 8 positions matching TRBD1. The sample consisted of peripheral blood, taken in the third trimester of pregnancy. The CDR3 spells CASTNPGQATPPSHF. Written as DNA, the CDR3 is TGTGCCAGCACAAATCCGGGACAGGCTACACCACCATCTCACTTT.